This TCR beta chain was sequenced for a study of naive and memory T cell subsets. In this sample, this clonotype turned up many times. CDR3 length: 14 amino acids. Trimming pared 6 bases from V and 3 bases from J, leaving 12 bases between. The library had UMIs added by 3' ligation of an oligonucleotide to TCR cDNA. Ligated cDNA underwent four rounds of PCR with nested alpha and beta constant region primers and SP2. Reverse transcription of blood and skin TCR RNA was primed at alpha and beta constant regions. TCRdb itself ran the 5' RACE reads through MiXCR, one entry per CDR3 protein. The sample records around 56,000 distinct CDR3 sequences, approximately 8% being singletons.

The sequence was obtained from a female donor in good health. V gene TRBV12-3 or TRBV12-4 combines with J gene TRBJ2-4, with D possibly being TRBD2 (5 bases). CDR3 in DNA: TGTGCCAGCAGACCCGGGATCCTCAAAAACATTCAGTACTTC. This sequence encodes CASRPGILKNIQYF.